This T cell receptor beta chain was identified in a study of blood T cell repertoires in COVID-19. Study information: Material from acute and convalescent COVID-19 was sourced from the United States, Italy and Spain.

Original data processing: Amplifying reference gene primers gave estimates of nucleated cell counts. This table comes from immunoSEQ multiplex PCR, and its TCRdb copy is limited to in-frame clones, with some not included. For V, J and clone size, that table is used; D and trimming come from the DNA. The table has about 32,000 clones, about nine tenths seen once; the top ten hold 11% to 15%. Germline trimming cut 5 bases from V and 2 bases from J; bases unmatched to any gene: 5. The length of the CDR3 is 15 residues. CDR1 and CDR2 from the germline V gene are MDHEN and SYDVKM. The sequencing sample was made of peripheral blood. The receptor's source is a man aged 55 to 69 with active COVID-19. The chain couples TRBV28 to TRBJ2-2, with 7 bases matching TRBD1. The CDR3 sequence: CASSPGTVNTGELFF. The CDR3 coding sequence is TGTGCCAGCAGTCCCGGGACAGTAAACACCGGGGAGCTGTTTTTT.